One sample yielded the 3 T cell receptor beta chains listed below, sequenced in a study of T cells in Graves' hyperthyroidism and ophthalmopathy. The source material, RNA transcripts, was used to amplify TCR beta CDR3 regions. The HTBI set primed first-round TCR CDR3 RT-PCR. MiXCR, run by TCRdb on the multiplex PCR reads, gives a single entry per CDR3 protein. The repertoire holds roughly 200,000 distinct CDR3 sequences, with about a sixth as singletons. The sequenced sample consisted of blood. All receptors derive from a man aged 40-55 years with Graves' hyperthyroidism.

In its sample, this clonotype was seen many times. The CDR3 sequence is CATSKTNEQFF. The CDR3 DNA sequence: TGTGCCACCAGCAAGACCAATGAGCAGTTCTTC. The rearrangement joins TRBV15 to TRBJ2-1; D uncertain. Per germline, CDR1 LNHNV and CDR2 YYDKDF (reference sequence). The V and J ends lost 4 bases and 6 bases respectively, with 4 bases between them. There are 11 residues in the CDR3.

The table lists this clonotype with many counts. The chain has TRBV2 and TRBJ2-7; 10 bases line up with TRBD1. CDR3 length: 16 residues. V gave up 6 bases and J gave up 5 bases; unmatched junction bases: 13. The germline gives CDR1 SNHLY, CDR2 FYNNEI. CDR3 loop: CASREGGQGFFHEQYF. In DNA form, the CDR3 reads TGTGCCAGCAGGGAGGGGGGACAGGGGTTCTTCCACGAGCAGTACTTC.

This clonotype was recorded many times. The rearrangement joins TRBV20-1 to TRBJ2-1; D is possibly TRBD2 (6 bases). The CDR3 has 14 residues. Trimming took off 5 bases at V and 4 bases at J, with 15 bases between the two ends. Looked up from germline, CDR1 is DFQATT and CDR2 is SNEGSKA (reference sequence). CDR3 sequence: CSAPGTQGYNEQFF. The CDR3 coding sequence is TGCAGTGCTCCCGGGACTCAAGGGTACAATGAGCAGTTCTTC.